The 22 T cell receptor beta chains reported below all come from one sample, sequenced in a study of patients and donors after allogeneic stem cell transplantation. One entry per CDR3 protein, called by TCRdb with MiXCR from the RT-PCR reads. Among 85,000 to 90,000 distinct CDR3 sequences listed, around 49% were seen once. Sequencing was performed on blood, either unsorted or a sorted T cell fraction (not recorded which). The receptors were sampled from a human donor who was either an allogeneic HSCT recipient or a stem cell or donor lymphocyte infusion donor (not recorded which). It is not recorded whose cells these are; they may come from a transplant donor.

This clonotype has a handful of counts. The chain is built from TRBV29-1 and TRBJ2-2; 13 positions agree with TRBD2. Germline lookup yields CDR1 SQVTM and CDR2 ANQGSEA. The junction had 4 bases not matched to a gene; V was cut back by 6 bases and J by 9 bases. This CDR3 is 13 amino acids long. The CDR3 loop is CSVTSGRARELFF. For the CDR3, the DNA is TGCAGCGTCACTAGCGGGAGGGCCAGGGAGCTGTTTTTT.

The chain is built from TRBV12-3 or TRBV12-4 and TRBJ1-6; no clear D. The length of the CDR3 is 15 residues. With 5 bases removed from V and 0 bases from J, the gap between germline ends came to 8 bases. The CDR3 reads CASSPQSSYNSPLHF. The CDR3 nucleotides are TGTGCCAGCAGTCCGCAGAGCTCCTATAATTCACCCCTCCACTTT.

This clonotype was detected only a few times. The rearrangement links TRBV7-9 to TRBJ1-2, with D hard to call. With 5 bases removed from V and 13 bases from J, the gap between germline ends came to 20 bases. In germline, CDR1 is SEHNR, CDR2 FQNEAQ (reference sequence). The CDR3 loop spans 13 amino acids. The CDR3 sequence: CASSPGGDILSTF. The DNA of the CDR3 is TGTGCCAGCAGCCCGGGCGGAGACATTCTCTCCACCTTC.

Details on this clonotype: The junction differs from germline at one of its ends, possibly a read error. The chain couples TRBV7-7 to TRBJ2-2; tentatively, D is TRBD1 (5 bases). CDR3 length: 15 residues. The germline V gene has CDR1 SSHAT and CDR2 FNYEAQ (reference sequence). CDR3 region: CASSLDFQGTGELFF. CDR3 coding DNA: TGTGCTAGCAGCTTAGACTTTCAGGGCACCGGGGAGCTGTTTTTT.

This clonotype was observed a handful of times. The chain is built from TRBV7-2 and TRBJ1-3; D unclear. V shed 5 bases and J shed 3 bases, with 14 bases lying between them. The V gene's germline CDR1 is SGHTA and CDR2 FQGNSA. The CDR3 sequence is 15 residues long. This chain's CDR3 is CASSPTKVYGNTIYF. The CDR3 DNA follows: TGTGCCAGCAGCCCCACCAAGGTCTATGGAAACACCATATATTTT.

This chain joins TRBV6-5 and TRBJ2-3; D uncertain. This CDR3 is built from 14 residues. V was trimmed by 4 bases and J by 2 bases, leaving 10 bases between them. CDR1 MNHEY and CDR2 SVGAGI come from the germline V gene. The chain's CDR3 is CASSLAAHTDTQYF. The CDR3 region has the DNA TGTGCCAGCAGTTTAGCAGCACACACAGATACGCAGTATTTT.

In DNA, the CDR3 is TGTGCCAGTAGCCAGACAGTCAACTATGGCTACACCTTC. It encodes CASSQTVNYGYTF. The rearrangement joins TRBV19 to TRBJ1-2, with a possible D match to TRBD1 (5 bases). The germline V gene encodes CDR1 LNHDA and CDR2 SQIVND (reference sequence). The germline V and J ends were trimmed by 6 bases and 2 bases, with 10 bases remaining between them. The CDR3 totals 13 residues.

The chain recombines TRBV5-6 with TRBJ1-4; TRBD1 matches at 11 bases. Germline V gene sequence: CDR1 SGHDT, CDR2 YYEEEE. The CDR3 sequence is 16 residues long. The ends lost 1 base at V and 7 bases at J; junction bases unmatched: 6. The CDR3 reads CASSLPIGTGGEKLFF. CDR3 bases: TGTGCCAGCAGCTTGCCCATAGGGACAGGGGGTGAAAAACTGTTTTTT.

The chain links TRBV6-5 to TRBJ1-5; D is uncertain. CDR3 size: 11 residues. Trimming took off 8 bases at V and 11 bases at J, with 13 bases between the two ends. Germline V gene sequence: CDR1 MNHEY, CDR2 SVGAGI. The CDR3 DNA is TGTGCCAGCTATCAAGGTGGGACCCAGCATTTT. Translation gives CASYQGGTQHF.

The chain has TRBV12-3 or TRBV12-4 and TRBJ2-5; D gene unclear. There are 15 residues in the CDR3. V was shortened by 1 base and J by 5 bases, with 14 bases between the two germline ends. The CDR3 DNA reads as TGTGCCAGCAGTTTAGTGCCCCGCCCAAGGGAGACCCAGTACTTC. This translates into CASSLVPRPRETQYF.

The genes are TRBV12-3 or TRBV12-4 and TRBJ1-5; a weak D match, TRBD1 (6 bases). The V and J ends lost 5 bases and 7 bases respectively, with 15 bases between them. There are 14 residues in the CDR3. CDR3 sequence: CASSLLGGIQPQHF. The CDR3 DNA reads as TGTGCCAGCAGTCTCTTAGGGGGAATCCAGCCCCAGCATTTT.

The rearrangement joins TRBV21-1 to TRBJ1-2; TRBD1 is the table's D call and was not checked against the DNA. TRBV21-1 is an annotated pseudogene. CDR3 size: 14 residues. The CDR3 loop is CASSKWGQGGGYTF. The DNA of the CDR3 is TGTGCCAGCAGCAAATGGGGACAGGGAGGTGGCTACACCTTC.

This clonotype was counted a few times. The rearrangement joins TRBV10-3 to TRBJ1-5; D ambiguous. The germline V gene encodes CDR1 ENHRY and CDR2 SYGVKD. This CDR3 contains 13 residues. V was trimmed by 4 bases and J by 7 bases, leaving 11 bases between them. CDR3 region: CAISGGFRQPQHF. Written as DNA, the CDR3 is TGTGCCATCAGTGGAGGGTTTCGGCAGCCCCAGCATTTT.

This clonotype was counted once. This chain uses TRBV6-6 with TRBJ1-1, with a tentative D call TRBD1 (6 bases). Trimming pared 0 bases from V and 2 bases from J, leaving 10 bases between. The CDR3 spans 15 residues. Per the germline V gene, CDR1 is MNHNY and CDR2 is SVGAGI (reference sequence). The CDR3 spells CASSYSARGNTEAFF. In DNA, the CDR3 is TGTGCCAGCAGTTACTCCGCCAGGGGTAACACTGAAGCTTTCTTT.

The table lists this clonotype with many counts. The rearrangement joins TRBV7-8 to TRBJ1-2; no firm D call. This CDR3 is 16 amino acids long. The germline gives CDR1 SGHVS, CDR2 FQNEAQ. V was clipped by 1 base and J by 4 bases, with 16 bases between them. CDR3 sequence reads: CASSLVPGPLGYGYTF. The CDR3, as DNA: TGTGCCAGCAGCTTAGTTCCCGGGCCCTTAGGCTATGGCTACACCTTC.

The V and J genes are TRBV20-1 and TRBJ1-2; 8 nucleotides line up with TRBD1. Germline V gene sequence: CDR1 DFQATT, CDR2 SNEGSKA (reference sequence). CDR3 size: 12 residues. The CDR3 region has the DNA TGCACCCAGGACAGGGTAAACTATGGCTACACCTTC. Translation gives CTQDRVNYGYTF.

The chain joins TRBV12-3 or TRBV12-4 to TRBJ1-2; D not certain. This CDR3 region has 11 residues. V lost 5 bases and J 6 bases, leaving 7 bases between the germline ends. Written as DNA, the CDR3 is TGTGCCAGCAGTATTATGCATGGCTACACCTTC. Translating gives CASSIMHGYTF.

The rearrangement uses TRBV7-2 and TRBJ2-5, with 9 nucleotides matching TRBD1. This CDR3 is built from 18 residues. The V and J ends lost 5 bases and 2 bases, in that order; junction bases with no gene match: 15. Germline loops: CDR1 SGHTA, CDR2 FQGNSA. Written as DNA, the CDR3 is TGTGCCAGCAGCCTTACCAGTAACAGGGGGCTAAATCAAGAGACCCAGTACTTC. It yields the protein CASSLTSNRGLNQETQYF. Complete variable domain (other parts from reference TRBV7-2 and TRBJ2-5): GAGVSQSPSNKVTEKGKDVELRCDPISGHTALYWYRQSLGQGLEFLIYFQGNSAPDKSGLPSDRFSAERTGGSVSTLTIQRTQQEDSAVYLCASSLTSNRGLNQETQYFGPGTRLLVL.

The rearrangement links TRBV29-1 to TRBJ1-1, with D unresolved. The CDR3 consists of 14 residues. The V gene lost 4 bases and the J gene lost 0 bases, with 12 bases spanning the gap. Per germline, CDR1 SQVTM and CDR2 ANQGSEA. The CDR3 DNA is TGCAGCGTTGGGGAGCCGAGGATGAACACTGAAGCTTTCTTT. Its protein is CSVGEPRMNTEAFF. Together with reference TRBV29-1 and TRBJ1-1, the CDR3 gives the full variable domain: SAVISQKPSRDICQRGTSLTIQCQVDSQVTMMFWYRQQPGQSLTLIATANQGSEATYESGFVIDKFPISRPNLTFSTLTVSNMSPEDSSIYLCSVGEPRMNTEAFFGQGTRLTVV.

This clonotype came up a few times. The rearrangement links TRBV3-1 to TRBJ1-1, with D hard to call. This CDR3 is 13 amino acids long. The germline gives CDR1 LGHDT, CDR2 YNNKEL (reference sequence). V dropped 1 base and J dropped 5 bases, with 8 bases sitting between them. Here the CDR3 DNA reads TGTGCCAGCAGCCAAGCCACCAGGACTGAAGCTTTCTTT. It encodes CASSQATRTEAFF.

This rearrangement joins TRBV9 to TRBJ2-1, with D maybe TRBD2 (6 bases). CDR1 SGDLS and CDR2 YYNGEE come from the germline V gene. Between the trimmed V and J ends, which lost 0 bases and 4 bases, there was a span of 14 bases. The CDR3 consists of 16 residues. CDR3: CASSVGPSGLYNEQFF. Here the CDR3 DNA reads TGTGCCAGCAGCGTAGGCCCCAGCGGGCTATACAATGAGCAGTTCTTC.

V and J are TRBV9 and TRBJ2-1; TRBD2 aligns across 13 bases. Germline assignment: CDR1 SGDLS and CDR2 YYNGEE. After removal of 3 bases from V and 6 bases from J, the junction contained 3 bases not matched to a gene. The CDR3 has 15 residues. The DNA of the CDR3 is TGTGCCAGCAGCGGAGGGACTAGCGGGGTCAATGAGCAGTTCTTC. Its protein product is CASSGGTSGVNEQFF.